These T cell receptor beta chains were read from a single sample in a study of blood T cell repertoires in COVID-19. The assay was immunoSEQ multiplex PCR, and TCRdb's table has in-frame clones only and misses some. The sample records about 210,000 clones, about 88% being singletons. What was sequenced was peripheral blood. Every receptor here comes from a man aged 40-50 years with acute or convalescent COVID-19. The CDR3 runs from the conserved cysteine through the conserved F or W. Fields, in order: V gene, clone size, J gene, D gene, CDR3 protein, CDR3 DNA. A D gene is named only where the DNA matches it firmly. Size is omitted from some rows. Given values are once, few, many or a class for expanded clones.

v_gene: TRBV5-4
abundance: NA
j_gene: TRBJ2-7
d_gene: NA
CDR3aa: CASSLEGLERYEQYF
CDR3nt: TGTGCCAGCAGCTTGGAGGGACTGGAACGCTACGAGCAGTACTTC

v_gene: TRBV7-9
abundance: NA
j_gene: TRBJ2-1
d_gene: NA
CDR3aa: CASSSGKSSNEQFF
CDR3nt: TGTGCCAGCAGCTCAGGGAAATCGAGCAATGAGCAGTTCTTC

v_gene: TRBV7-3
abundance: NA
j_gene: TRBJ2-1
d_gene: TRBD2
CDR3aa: CASSRIGTSGNEQFF
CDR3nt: TGTGCCAGCAGCCGAATCGGGACTAGCGGCAATGAGCAGTTCTTC

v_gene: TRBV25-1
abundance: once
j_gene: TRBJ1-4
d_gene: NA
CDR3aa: CASSESGTTNEKLFF
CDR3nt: TGTGCCAGCAGTGAATCCGGGACAACTAATGAAAAACTGTTTTTT

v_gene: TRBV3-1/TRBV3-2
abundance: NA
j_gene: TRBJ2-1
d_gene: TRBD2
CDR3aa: CASSQDLASGSYNEQFF
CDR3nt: TGTGCCAGCAGCCAAGATTTGGCTAGCGGGTCCTACAATGAGCAGTTCTTC

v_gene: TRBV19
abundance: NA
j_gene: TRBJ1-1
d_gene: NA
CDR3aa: CASSIREANTEAFF
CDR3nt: TGTGCCAGTAGTATCCGGGAAGCGAACACTGAAGCTTTCTTT

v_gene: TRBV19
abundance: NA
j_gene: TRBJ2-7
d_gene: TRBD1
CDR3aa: CASRLSGGSYEQYF
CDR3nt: TGTGCCAGTAGACTTTCAGGGGGCTCCTACGAGCAGTACTTC

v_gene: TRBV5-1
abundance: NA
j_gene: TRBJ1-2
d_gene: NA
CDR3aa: CASSSPMGPLYGYTF
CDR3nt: TGCGCCAGCAGCTCTCCCATGGGGCCTCTCTATGGCTACACCTTC

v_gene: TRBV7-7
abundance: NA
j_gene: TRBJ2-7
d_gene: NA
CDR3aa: CASSRQVDDEQYF
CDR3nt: TGTGCCAGCAGCCGCCAGGTCGACGACGAGCAGTACTTC

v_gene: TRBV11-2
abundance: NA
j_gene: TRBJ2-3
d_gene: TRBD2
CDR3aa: CASTTLAASTDTQYF
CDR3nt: TGTGCCAGCACAACACTAGCGGCCAGCACAGATACGCAGTATTTT

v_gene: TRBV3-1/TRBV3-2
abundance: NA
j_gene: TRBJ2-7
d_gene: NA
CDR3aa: CASSRTKVGEQYF
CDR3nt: TGTGCCAGCAGCCGGACTAAGGTGGGCGAGCAGTACTTC

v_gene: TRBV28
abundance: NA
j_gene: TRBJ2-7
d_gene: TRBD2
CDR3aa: CASSPPTSGSYEQYF
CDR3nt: TGTGCCAGCAGCCCCCCTACTAGCGGATCCTACGAGCAGTACTTC

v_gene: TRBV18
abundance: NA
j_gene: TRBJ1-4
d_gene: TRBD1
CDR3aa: CASSRTGTSANEKLFF
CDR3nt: TGTGCCAGCTCAAGGACAGGAACTTCGGCTAATGAAAAACTGTTTTTT

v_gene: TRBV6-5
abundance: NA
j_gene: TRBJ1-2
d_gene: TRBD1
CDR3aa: CASSFSGGSGYTF
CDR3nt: TGTGCCAGCAGTTTTTCAGGGGGCAGTGGCTACACCTTC

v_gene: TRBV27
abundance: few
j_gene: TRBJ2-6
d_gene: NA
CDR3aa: CASSWGGSGANVLTF
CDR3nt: TGTGCCAGCAGTTGGGGAGGCTCTGGGGCCAACGTCCTGACTTTC

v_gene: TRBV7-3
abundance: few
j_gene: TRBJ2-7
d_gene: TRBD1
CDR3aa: CASSSDRGYEQYF
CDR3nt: TGTGCCAGCAGCTCGGACAGGGGGTACGAGCAGTACTTC

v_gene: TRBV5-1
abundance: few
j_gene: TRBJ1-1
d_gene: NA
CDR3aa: CASSWDLNTEAFF
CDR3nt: TGCGCCAGCAGCTGGGACTTGAACACTGAAGCTTTCTTT

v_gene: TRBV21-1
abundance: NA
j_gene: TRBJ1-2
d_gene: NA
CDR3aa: CASSKVLAGGEDYGYTF
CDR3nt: TGTGCCAGCAGCAAAGTTTTGGCAGGGGGCGAGGACTATGGCTACACCTTC

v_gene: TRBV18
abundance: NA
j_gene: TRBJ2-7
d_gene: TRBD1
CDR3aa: CASSQGGTGDEQYF
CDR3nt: TGTGCCAGCTCACAAGGGGGCACAGGGGACGAGCAGTACTTC

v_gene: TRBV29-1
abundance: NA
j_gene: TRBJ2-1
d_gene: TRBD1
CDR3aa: CSVERGQGYNEQFF
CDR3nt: TGCAGCGTTGAACGGGGACAGGGCTACAATGAGCAGTTCTTC

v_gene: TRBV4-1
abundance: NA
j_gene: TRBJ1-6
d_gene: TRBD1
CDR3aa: CASSPQGADNSPLHF
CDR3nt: TGCGCCAGCAGCCCTCAGGGGGCTGATAATTCACCCCTCCACTTT

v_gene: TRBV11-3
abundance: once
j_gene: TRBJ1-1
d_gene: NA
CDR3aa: CASSKGIGVNTEAFF
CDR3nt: TGTGCCAGCAGCAAAGGGATCGGGGTTAACACTGAAGCTTTCTTT